In its sample, the clone carrying this T cell receptor beta chain was seen once. Germline assignment: CDR1 MNHEY and CDR2 SMNVEV (reference sequence). The trim removed 6 bases at V and 2 bases at J, leaving 12 bases unmatched. The CDR3 has 16 amino acids. The RNA, about 0.45 to 1 ug, was put through reverse transcription using random hexamers. Amplification of TCR beta CDR3 across 54 Vbeta and 13 Jbeta was performed with immunoSEQ multiplex PCR. TCRdb reprocessed the immunoSEQ multiplex PCR reads via MiXCR and lists one record per CDR3 protein. The sample shows 400,000 or so distinct CDR3 sequences, around 85% of them seen only once. This entry comes from a study of CD8 T cells in Susac syndrome. Sequencing of TCR beta was undertaken in CD8+ and CD4+ T cells derived from blood. The multiple sclerosis control group comprised treatment-naive patients with stable or active relapsing-remitting disease. Negative isolation yielded CD4+ and CD8+ T cells, and FACS enriched TEMRA cells.

Material: CD8+ T cells from PBMCs. This sequence originates from a human donor with multiple sclerosis. The gene calls are TRBV27 and TRBJ1-2; TRBD1 matches 7 bases. The CDR3 bases are TGTGCCAGCAGCGAGGCCACAGGGGTTGGCAACTATGGCTACACCTTC. Its protein is CASSEATGVGNYGYTF.